This T cell receptor (beta chain) comes out of a study of T cells in Graves' hyperthyroidism and ophthalmopathy. Study-level background: Pretreatment peripheral blood was obtained at initial diagnosis.

On the basis of clinical symptoms, serum thyroxine and TRAb, thyroid ultrasound and orbital computed tomography, diagnoses were made. This clonotype came up many times. What it binds is unknown. The V end was cut by 5 bases, the J end by 3 bases, with 14 bases between. CDR1 is MDHEN, CDR2 SYDVKM, per germline. This CDR3 comprises 14 residues. Points from the study as a whole: A median around 5.9 months before onset, the model predicted ophthalmopathy. Separating ophthalmopathy from stable hyperthyroidism was achieved by a 13 V-J model.

It was RNA transcripts that yielded the amplified TCR beta CDR3 regions. First-round RT-PCR targeting the TCR CDR3 was performed with the HTBI primer set. TCRdb ran MiXCR on the multiplex PCR reads and lists one entry per CDR3 protein. There are roughly 520,000 distinct CDR3 sequences in the sample; around 22% occur only once, and roughly 12% lies in the top ten. The sequence was obtained from a woman aged 25 to 39 with Graves' ophthalmopathy. The V and J genes are TRBV28 and TRBJ2-7; weak D call: TRBD2 (5 bases). Sequencing used blood. The CDR3 reads CASSLDGLIYEQYF. The CDR3 region has the DNA TGTGCCAGCAGTCTGGACGGACTTATCTACGAGCAGTACTTC.